The following is a TCR beta chain sequence with its context. Its antigen remains unidentified. One base away there is no much larger clone; base qualities are not given. TCRbeta CDR3 regions were amplified from genomic DNA by means of the immunoSEQ Assay, a bias-controlled multiplex PCR. The paper's data handling went like this. The number of nucleated cells in each sample was estimated from the amplification of reference gene primers within the assay. To quantify the absolute abundance of each unique TCRbeta CDR3 rearrangement, sequence reads were collapsed and filtered. For each sample, productive Simpson clonality was calculated by taking the square root of Simpson's diversity index across productive rearrangements. Entries here come from immuneACCESS through TCRdb and include only in-frame sequences with V and J called. Some clones fail to appear in such tables; in the studies checked, an unresolved V gene covers under half of the shortfall, and the cause of the remainder is unknown. That table furnishes V, J and clone size, whereas the DNA furnished D and trimming. Counted in this sample were about 140,000 clones; under 90% of them appeared once. Of the sample, 1.5% to 2% is held by the ten largest clones.

Reading from cysteine to phenylalanine, the CDR3 counts 15 amino acids. Just CDR3 DNA is preserved here, 45 bases in frame from base 1. V loses 6 bases at its end and J loses 9 bases; junction bases beyond the gene matches: 7. The germline V gene provides CDR1 MNHEY and CDR2 SVGEGT. The data derive from a study of blood T cell repertoires in COVID-19 (TCRdb year 2020). Background for the entire study: The collaborator samples originated in the United States, Italy and Spain and spanned the acute and convalescent phases of COVID-19. The material from the prospective study consisted of cDNA or gDNA derived from T cells, B-cell-depleted T cells, or PBMCs. Subjects who had been exposed to COVID-19, were actively infected with it, or had recovered from it provided the deeply sampled blood TCRbeta repertoires that made up the dataset. The repertoires were released in a freely available public database intended as a resource for research on the immune response to SARS-CoV-2. The samples were drawn from two sources: the first 160 participants of the ongoing ImmuneRACE study, and 1,200 or so subjects contributed by 6 global collaborators. A de-identified subject ID, COVID-19 status, age in years and sex were almost always included in the sample metadata. Where HLA class I and class II types were available, the types were taken from metadata supplied by the sample provider, not from assay-based typing.

Participants in the prospective study were enrolled through a virtual design, were aged roughly 18 to 90 years, and lived in roughly 26 United States geographic areas. In the prospective study, participants were assigned to cohorts based on the clinical history participants reported in a screening survey and a study questionnaire. Exposed participants had been in contact, within 2 weeks of entering the study, with a person who had a PCR-confirmed or clinician-diagnosed case of COVID-19. Each participant in the prospective study had whole blood, serum and a nasopharyngeal or oropharyngeal swab collected by mobile phlebotomists. Over a roughly two-month period, participants in the prospective study had the option of providing additional blood draws and questionnaires. Before DNA extraction, blood samples from the prospective study were shipped at room temperature or frozen. General study outcomes and caveats: How much clinical and demographic metadata was included differed by source and by participant, and the metadata was provided uncurated.

The V and J genes are TRBV6-2 or TRBV6-3 and TRBJ2-1, and 14 bases in between align with TRBD2. The sequencing input was PBMCs or T cells enriched from blood (not recorded which). The source of this sequence is a woman aged 18-29 years who had been exposed to COVID-19. The DNA reads TGTGCCAGCAGCTTGGGACTAGCGGGAGCGGGTGAGCAGTTCTTC. It translates to CASSLGLAGAGEQFF.